This TCR beta chain was profiled in a study of T cell responses to AZD1222 COVID-19 vaccine. Overall study context: Doses given second, at about 4 or about 12 weeks, were pooled. Points from the study as a whole: Clonal diversity may have been underestimated in mostly white British donors. Just a handful of people given AZD1222 tested seropositive at baseline.

The CDR3 sequence is 18 residues long. With V trimmed by 5 bases and J by 0 bases, 12 bases remained unmatched. Germline assignment: CDR1 MNHEY and CDR2 SMNVEV (reference sequence). The table came from immunoSEQ multiplex PCR; TCRdb's copy has only in-frame clones and leaves some out. The sample has 100,000 to 150,000 clones, about 88% seen once. As regards this clone: Its antigen is not identified.

The chain recombines TRBV27 with TRBJ2-4; 8 positions match TRBD1. This material consisted of peripheral blood, taken on day 0 of AZD1222 vaccination. The TCR was taken from an adult in good health. The DNA for the CDR3 is TGTGCCAGCAGTCCTTCTTTGACAGGGGTCTTAGCCAAAAACATTCAGTACTTC. This codes for CASSPSLTGVLAKNIQYF.